Presented here are 2 T cell receptor beta chains from one specimen sequenced in a study of shared clonotypes between healthy human individuals. Using immunoSEQ multiplex PCR, the repertoire was profiled, and TCRdb retains in-frame clones only, with some absent. The top ten clones hold 0.14% of a sample with approximately 2.5 million clones, around nine tenths of them seen once. Input material: naive CD4+ T cells sorted from blood. Subset indicated: CD45RA+ positively selected. Source of these receptors: a man younger than 30 in good health.

The J gene is TRBJ2-2, the V gene TRBV29-1, with a possible D match to TRBD1 (7 bases). The germline V gene encodes CDR1 SQVTM and CDR2 ANQGSEA. The V gene lost 3 bases and the J gene lost 9 bases, with 14 bases spanning the gap. The length of the CDR3 is 13 residues. In DNA form, the CDR3 reads TGCAGCGTTGATCAGGGGGGTCACCGGGAGCTGTTTTTT. This gives the protein CSVDQGGHRELFF.

Written as DNA, the CDR3 is TGCGCCAGCAGCCAAGGGTTGTTAGGGGGGAGGGCCGGAGAGACCCAGTACTTC. This sequence encodes CASSQGLLGGRAGETQYF. The rearrangement joins TRBV4-1 to TRBJ2-5; D may be TRBD2 (7 bases). Germline V gene sequence: CDR1 MGHRA, CDR2 YSYEKL. This CDR3 spans 18 amino acids. Between the trimmed V and J ends, which lost 1 base and 4 bases, there was a span of 22 bases.